Detailed here is one TCR beta chain. The sample holds one count of this clone. The clone's antigen remains unknown. One base away there is no much larger clone; base qualities are not given. Library preparation was by the immunoSEQ multiplex PCR assay. What TCRdb holds here is the immuneACCESS table cut down to in-frame rearrangements. Part of the clones is not present; checked against another copy, under half of the missing clones reflect an unresolved V gene, and the others are unexplained. Counted in this sample were more than 35,000 clones; 70% to 90% of them appeared once. The ten largest clonotypes hold about 11% of the sample. Its CDR3 holds 15 amino acids, cysteine through phenylalanine. Just CDR3 DNA is preserved here, 45 bases in frame from base 1. The germline V gene sets CDR1 to SGHRS and CDR2 to YFSETQ. V and J are trimmed by 4 bases and 4 bases, and the gene matches miss 4 bases of the junction.

This record comes from a study of T cell changes during pregnancy in multiple sclerosis (dated by TCRdb to the late 2010s). General notes on the study: In women with multiple sclerosis, the researchers looked at how the T cell repertoire shifted as pregnancy progressed.

The clonotype comes from a female donor with multiple sclerosis, enrolled in a pregnancy study. Sequencing used CD8+ T cells from peripheral blood mononuclear cells, obtained in the third trimester of pregnancy. The receptor chain draws on TRBV5-1 and TRBJ2-2; 10 central nucleotides agree with TRBD2. The CDR3 in this case is CASSPSGGVTGELFF. DNA sequence: TGCGCCAGCAGCCCCAGCGGGGGGGTCACCGGGGAGCTGTTTTTT.